This is a list of T cell receptor beta chains from one sample in a study of cytomegalovirus exposure and HLA in healthy donors. Measured with immunoSEQ multiplex PCR; TCRdb has only the in-frame clones, and not every one. The repertoire holds about 260,000 clones, with about 83% as singletons. Sequencing was performed on PBMCs. The source is a woman in her forties in good health and CMV-seropositive. The CDR3 runs from the conserved cysteine through the conserved F or W. Fields, in order: J gene, clone size, V gene, CDR3 length, D gene, CDR3 protein, CDR3 DNA. D genes are given only for firm matches. Where a row states a size, it is once, few, many or the class of an expanded clone; other rows omit it.

J: TRBJ2-5; size: NA; V: TRBV28; length: 18; D: TRBD2; CDR3: CASTQRIMIAGGKETQYF; DNA: TGTGCCAGCACCCAGCGGATAATGATAGCGGGGGGAAAAGAGACCCAGTACTTC
J: TRBJ2-1; size: NA; V: TRBV7-6; length: 18; D: NA; CDR3: CASSLVAPDGMVYNEQFF; DNA: TGTGCCAGCAGCTTAGTAGCCCCTGACGGGATGGTCTACAATGAGCAGTTCTTC
J: TRBJ1-6; size: NA; V: TRBV19; length: 19; D: TRBD1; CDR3: CASSPTDSGTGGYNSPLHF; DNA: TGTGCCAGTAGTCCGACTGATTCCGGGACAGGGGGATATAATTCACCCCTCCACTTT
J: TRBJ1-2; size: NA; V: TRBV11-2; length: 17; D: TRBD1; CDR3: CASSLDQTGRFDYGYTF; DNA: TGTGCCAGCAGCTTGGATCAGACAGGGAGATTTGACTATGGCTACACCTTC
J: TRBJ1-1; size: once; V: TRBV30; length: 13; D: NA; CDR3: CAWGVGGAPEAFF; DNA: TGTGCCTGGGGGGTCGGAGGAGCGCCTGAAGCTTTCTTT
J: TRBJ1-1; size: NA; V: TRBV5-4; length: 17; D: NA; CDR3: CASSLYRAKFMNTEAFF; DNA: TGTGCCAGCAGCTTGTACAGGGCAAAATTTATGAACACTGAAGCTTTCTTT
J: TRBJ1-5; size: once; V: TRBV2; length: 13; D: NA; CDR3: CASSRQVNQPQHF; DNA: TGTGCCAGCAGTAGACAGGTCAATCAGCCCCAGCATTTT
J: TRBJ2-3; size: NA; V: TRBV30; length: 13; D: NA; CDR3: CAWSVLDRDTQYF; DNA: TGTGCCTGGAGTGTACTCGATCGGGATACGCAGTATTTT
J: TRBJ2-7; size: NA; V: TRBV2; length: 15; D: TRBD2; CDR3: CASSPASGSFHEQYF; DNA: TGTGCCAGCAGCCCCGCTAGCGGGAGTTTCCACGAGCAGTACTTC
J: TRBJ2-7; size: NA; V: TRBV5-1; length: 16; D: NA; CDR3: CASSLTAVAGNYEQYF; DNA: TGCGCCAGCAGCTTAACTGCTGTGGCGGGGAACTACGAGCAGTACTTC